This T cell receptor beta chain was obtained from a study of CD8+CD57+ T cells in acquired aplastic anemia (dated by TCRdb to the late 2010s). General notes on the study: Extracted DNA from sorted CD4+ and CD8+ cells averaged approximately 3 ug, ranging from about 0.18 to 27.4 ug. A CD8+CD57+ expansion meant a frequency higher than the mean frequency seen in healthy subjects.

Genomic DNA served as template for TCR beta VDJ combination and CDR3 sequence profiling. An Illumina HiSeq 2000 was the platform used for TCR repertoire sequencing. Per the authors' processing: TRBV/TRBJ rearrangement plots, CDR3 size and DJ length profiles, and Simpson's diversity index were used to evaluate the repertoires. The most abundant DNA sequence in the deep sequencing data was defined as the immunodominant clone. CDR3 amino acid sequences were checked for sharing between subjects and were compared against published repertoires and the VDJdb database. The public sequencing data were trimmed at Q25 with fastp and processed into clonotypes with MiXCR by TCRdb, which kept only in-frame beta chains. Under each unique CDR3 protein, matching rows form one entry showing the most common genes and DNA. The authors' filters were not applied to this entry. In this sample the table shows 150,000 to 200,000 distinct CDR3 sequences, 45% to 55% of which occur a single time. The ten largest clones represent about 30% of the sample.

Of note for this clonotype: Its antigen specificity is not known. Per-nucleotide qualities are absent, and no much larger clonotype sits a single base away.

Study-level results and caveats: Roughly 30 CD8+ CDR3 sequences were found to be shared between patients and controls, but these sequences appeared to be highly expressed in patients and within the immunodominant clones of the patients. CD8+ Simpson's diversity did not differ significantly between patients and healthy controls (P=0.060).

Flow cytometry had shown CD8+CD57+ cell expansion in the patients selected for sequencing. Severe acquired aplastic anemia was diagnosed in all patients according to International Study of Aplastic Anemia and Agranulocytosis and Camitta criteria. No therapy had been received by the patients at the time of blood sampling. In the study, sorted CD4+ and CD8+ blood T cells from patients with severe aplastic anemia and from healthy subjects underwent deep sequencing of TCR repertoires. In the USA, patient enrollment took place under clinicaltrials.gov protocols 00001620, 01623167, 00001397, 00071045, 00081523 and 00961064. Ficoll-Paque density gradient centrifugation was used to isolate peripheral blood mononuclear cells. CD4+ and CD8+ T cells were sorted by FACS or magnetic beads before DNA extraction. The germline V gene sets CDR1 to WSHSY and CDR2 to SAAADI. Germline trimming: 8 bases from V, 4 bases from J; junction bases outside gene matches: 11. The CDR3 measures 14 amino acids from cysteine to phenylalanine. Only CDR3 DNA is held: 42 bases, read in frame from base 1.

The sequencing input was sorted CD4+, CD8+, or CD8+CD57+ T cells (not recorded which) from PBMCs. The chain is made from TRBV10-2 and TRBJ2-7, with 7 central nucleotides matching TRBD2. This clonotype originated in a human donor with aplastic anemia. CDR3 region: CASRGDRSLYEQYF. The DNA sequence is TGCGCCAGCCGGGGGGACCGCTCCCTTTACGAGCAGTACTTC.